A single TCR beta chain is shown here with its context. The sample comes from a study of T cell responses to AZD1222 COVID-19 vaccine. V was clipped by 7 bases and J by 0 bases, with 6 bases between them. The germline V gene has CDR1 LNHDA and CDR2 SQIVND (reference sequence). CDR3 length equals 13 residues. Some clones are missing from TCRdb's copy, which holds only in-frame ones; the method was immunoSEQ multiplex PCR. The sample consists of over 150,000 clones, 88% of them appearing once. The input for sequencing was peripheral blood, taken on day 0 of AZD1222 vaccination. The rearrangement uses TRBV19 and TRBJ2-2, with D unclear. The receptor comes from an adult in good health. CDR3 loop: CASMEPNTGELFF. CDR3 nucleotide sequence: TGTGCCAGTATGGAGCCGAACACCGGGGAGCTGTTTTTT.